The TCR beta chain under discussion was sequenced for a study of identical twins. Findings and caveats of the study: Models predicted too little out-of-frame TCR alpha sharing in monozygotic twins. Twins shared out-of-frame alpha sequences with excess low generation probability.

Germline V gene sequence: CDR1 SQVTM, CDR2 ANQGSEA. CDR3 length equals 12 residues. Trimming took 5 bases from V and 6 from J; bases not matched to a gene: 4. TCRdb itself ran the 5' RACE reads through MiXCR, one entry per CDR3 protein. Of about 390,000 distinct CDR3 sequences in the sample, approximately 8.7% are singletons; the top ten hold roughly 8.9%. As regards this clonotype: Its antigen remains unidentified.

The sequence was obtained from a woman between 45 and 60 years old in good health. The chain couples TRBV29-1 to TRBJ2-5, with TRBD1 identical over 9 bases. The specimen sequenced was naive T cells sorted from blood. The CDR3 DNA sequence: TGCAGCGTTAGTGGACAGGGGCAGACCCAGTACTTC. Encoded protein: CSVSGQGQTQYF.